The rows below give T cell receptor beta chains drawn from one sample of a study of T cell responses to AZD1222 COVID-19 vaccine. Clones were read by immunoSEQ multiplex PCR, and TCRdb kept only the in-frame ones, dropping some. Here the sample spans fewer than 120,000 clones, 80% to 95% being singletons. The material was peripheral blood, obtained 28 days after the second AZD1222 dose. The source of these receptors is an adult who received the AZD1222 COVID-19 vaccine. CDR3s include the opening cysteine and the closing phenylalanine or tryptophan. A D gene is named only where the DNA matches it firmly. Expanded clones get a size class; other rows say once, few or many, or leave the size out.

V,size,D,J,DNA,CDR3
TRBV3-1/TRBV3-2,NA,NA,TRBJ1-6,TGTGCCAGCAGCCAAGTCAGGGGTTTGAATTCACCCCTCCACTTT,CASSQVRGLNSPLHF
TRBV7-3,NA,NA,TRBJ1-2,TGTGCCAGCAGCTTATCTGAGGGTGGCGGCTACACCTTC,CASSLSEGGGYTF
TRBV7-3,NA,TRBD1,TRBJ1-2,TGTGCCAGCAGCGCCCGACAGGGGGCTGGCTACACCTTC,CASSARQGAGYTF
TRBV7-2,NA,TRBD1,TRBJ1-5,TGTGCCAGCAGCTTTCGACAGGGCAGCAATCAGCCCCAGCATTTT,CASSFRQGSNQPQHF
TRBV20-1,NA,NA,TRBJ2-3,TGCAGTGCCCCACTAGCAGATACGCAGTATTTT,CSAPLADTQYF
TRBV4-1,NA,NA,TRBJ1-2,TGCGCCAGCAGCCCGGGGGTCATTAACTATGGCTACACCTTC,CASSPGVINYGYTF
TRBV10-3,NA,NA,TRBJ2-2,TGTGCGACTGGGGCGGGGAGAAACACCGGGGAGCTGTTTTTT,CATGAGRNTGELFF
TRBV15,NA,NA,TRBJ2-1,TGTGCCACCAGCGGGAACTCGGACAGCTCGGGGGCCTACAATGAGCAGTTCTTC,CATSGNSDSSGAYNEQFF
TRBV7-2,once,NA,TRBJ2-7,TGTGCCAGCAGCTCCCTCAGCTACGAGCAGTACTTC,CASSSLSYEQYF
TRBV27,once,TRBD1,TRBJ2-7,TGTGCCAGCAGAGACAGGGGGTACGAGCAGTACTTC,CASRDRGYEQYF
TRBV3-1/TRBV3-2,once,NA,TRBJ1-1,TGTGCCAGCAGCCTCACCGGAGGGGGGGCTTTCTTT,CASSLTGGGAFF
TRBV5-1,NA,NA,TRBJ1-2,TGCGCCAGCAGCTTGGCCTTGGGAGCAAACTATGGCTACACCTTC,CASSLALGANYGYTF
TRBV28,NA,NA,TRBJ1-2,TGTGCCAGCAGTCGCCTTGGGCCCTATGGCTACACCTTC,CASSRLGPYGYTF
TRBV2,NA,NA,TRBJ2-5,TGTGCCAGCAGTGAAGTAGAGACCCAGTACTTC,CASSEVETQYF
TRBV23-1,NA,TRBD1,TRBJ2-1,TGCGCCAGCAGTCAATCGGGGACAGGGGACAATGAGCAGTTCTTC,CASSQSGTGDNEQFF
TRBV2,NA,NA,TRBJ1-4,TGTGCCAGCAGTGAAGATGACGAAAAACTGTTTTTT,CASSEDDEKLFF
TRBV2,NA,NA,TRBJ1-5,TGTGCCAGCAGACAGGAGTATAGCAATCAGCCCCAGCATTTT,CASRQEYSNQPQHF
TRBV10-3,NA,NA,TRBJ1-6,TGTGCCATCAGGTTCAACAGCAACCATAATTCACCCCTCCACTTT,CAIRFNSNHNSPLHF
TRBV11-2,NA,NA,TRBJ2-7,TGTGCCAGCAGCTTAAGCGGCGGGGCCACCTACGAGCAGTACTTC,CASSLSGGATYEQYF
TRBV11-2,few,NA,TRBJ2-3,TGTGCCAGCAGCCCTCTGGCCGGGGGGCCCGGAGATACGCAGTATTTT,CASSPLAGGPGDTQYF
TRBV7-8,NA,NA,TRBJ1-3,TGTGCCAGCAGCTTAGATAGGGGAGGCTCTGGAAACACCATATATTTT,CASSLDRGGSGNTIYF
TRBV9,NA,NA,TRBJ1-2,TGTGCCAGCAGCGTAGATCGGACCGGAGCTAACTATGGCTACACCTTC,CASSVDRTGANYGYTF
TRBV5-4,once,NA,TRBJ1-1,TGTGCCAGCAGCTTGGGGGGCGGGATGAACACTGAAGCTTTCTTT,CASSLGGGMNTEAFF
TRBV7-3,NA,NA,TRBJ1-4,TGTGCCAGCAGCTTAACCCCGAGGGAAAAACTGTTTTTT,CASSLTPREKLFF